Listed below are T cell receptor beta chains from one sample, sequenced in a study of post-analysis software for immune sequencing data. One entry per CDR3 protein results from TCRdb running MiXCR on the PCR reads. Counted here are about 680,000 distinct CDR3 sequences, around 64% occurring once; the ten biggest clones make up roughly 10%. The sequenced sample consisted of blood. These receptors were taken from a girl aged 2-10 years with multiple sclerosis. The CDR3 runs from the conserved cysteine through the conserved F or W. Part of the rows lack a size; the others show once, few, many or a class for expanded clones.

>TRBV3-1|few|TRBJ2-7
CASRLGQGIQYF
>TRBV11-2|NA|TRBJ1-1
CASSLDGQGAETEAFF
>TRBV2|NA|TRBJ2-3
CASRDRGVTDTQYF
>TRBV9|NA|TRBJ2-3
CASSPAGGRWSQYF
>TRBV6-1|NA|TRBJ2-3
CASSERRGQGLTDTQYF
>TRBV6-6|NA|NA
CASTGLAEETQYF
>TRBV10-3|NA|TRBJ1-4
CAISVGTNEKLFF
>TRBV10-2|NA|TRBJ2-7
CASSDLSTAGRYEQYF
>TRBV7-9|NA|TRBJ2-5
CASNPVGVVRQETQYF
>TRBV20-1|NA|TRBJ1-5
CSASSRGNQPQHF
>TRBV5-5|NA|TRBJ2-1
CASSLVVDPGTGGEQFF
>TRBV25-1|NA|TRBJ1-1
CASRGVNTEAFF
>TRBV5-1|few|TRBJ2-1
CASSSDLYNEQFF
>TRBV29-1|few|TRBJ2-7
CSVGQTHSYEQYF
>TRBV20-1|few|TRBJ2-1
CSASEVGGYNEQFF
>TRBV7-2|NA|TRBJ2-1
CASSQGLGGNNEQFF
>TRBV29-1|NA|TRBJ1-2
CSVVSGMSYGYTF
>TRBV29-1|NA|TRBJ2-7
CSVDGTGWPYEQYF
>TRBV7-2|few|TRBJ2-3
CASSLWGGKQYF
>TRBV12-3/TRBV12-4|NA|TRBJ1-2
CASSLGVHGYTF
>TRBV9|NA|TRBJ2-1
CASSPRGSGNNEQFF
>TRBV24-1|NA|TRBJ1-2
CATSRGFSYGYTF
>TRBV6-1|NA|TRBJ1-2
CASSGVVGGYTF
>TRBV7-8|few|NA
CASSGQGAMYEQYF
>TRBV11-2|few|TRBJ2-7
CASSPPGHQSSYEQYF
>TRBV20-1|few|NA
CSARGRTSGLNLPYEQYF
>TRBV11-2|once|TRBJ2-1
CASSPEIAGDNNEQFF
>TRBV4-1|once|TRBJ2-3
CASSQVGTRTDTQYF
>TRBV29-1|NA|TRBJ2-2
CSVGRQANTGELFF
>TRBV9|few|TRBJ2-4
CASSVVGERGIQYF
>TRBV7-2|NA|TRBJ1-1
CASSLMDGGVLRNTEAFF
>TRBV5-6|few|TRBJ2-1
CASSPSPGQWSYEQFF
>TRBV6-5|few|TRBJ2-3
CATGREKRDTQYF
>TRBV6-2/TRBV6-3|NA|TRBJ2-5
CASSYPLQRAPKSETQYF
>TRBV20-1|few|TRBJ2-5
CSAWTSGRETQYF
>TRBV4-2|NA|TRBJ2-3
CASSLSPAPGGPTDTQYF
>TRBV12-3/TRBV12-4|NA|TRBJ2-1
CASSFLGQGAENEQFF
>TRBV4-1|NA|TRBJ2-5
CASSQPGNQETQYF
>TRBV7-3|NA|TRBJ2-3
CASSFGGDPDTQYF
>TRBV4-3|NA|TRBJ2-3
CASSLMGTGSTDTQYF
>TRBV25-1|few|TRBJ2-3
CASSEDISGAADTQYF
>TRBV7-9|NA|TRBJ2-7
CASSVNRGLNEQYF
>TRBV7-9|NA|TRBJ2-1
CASSSPSRAYNEQFF
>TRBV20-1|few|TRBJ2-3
CSAALPSSYTDTQYF
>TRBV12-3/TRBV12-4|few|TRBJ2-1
CAPRLSSYNEQFF
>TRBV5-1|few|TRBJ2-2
CASSPAGRSNTGELFF
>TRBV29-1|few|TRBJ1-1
CSVVRRMNTEAFF
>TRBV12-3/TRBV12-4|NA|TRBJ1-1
CASSSADMNTEAFF
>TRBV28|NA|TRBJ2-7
CASSLLGRRRLTYEQYF
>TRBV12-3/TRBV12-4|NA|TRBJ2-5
CASSPSQGAETQYF
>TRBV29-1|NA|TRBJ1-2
CSVSGQTNYGYTF
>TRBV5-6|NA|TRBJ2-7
CASSLGGIGEQYF